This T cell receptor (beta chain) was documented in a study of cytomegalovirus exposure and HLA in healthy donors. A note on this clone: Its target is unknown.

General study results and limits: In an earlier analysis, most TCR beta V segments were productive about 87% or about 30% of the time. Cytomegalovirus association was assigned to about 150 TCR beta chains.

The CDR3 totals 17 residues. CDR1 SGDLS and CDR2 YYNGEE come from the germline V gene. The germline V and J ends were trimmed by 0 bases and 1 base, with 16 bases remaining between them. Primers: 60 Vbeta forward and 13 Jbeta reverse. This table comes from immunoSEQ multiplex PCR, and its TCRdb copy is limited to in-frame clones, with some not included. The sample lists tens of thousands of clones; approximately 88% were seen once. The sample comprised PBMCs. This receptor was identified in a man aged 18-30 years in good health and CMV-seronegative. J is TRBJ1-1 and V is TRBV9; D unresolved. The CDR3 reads CASSVVRTSGKNTEAFF. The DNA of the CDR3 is TGTGCCAGCAGCGTAGTTCGAACCTCGGGAAAGAACACTGAAGCTTTCTTT.